This TCR beta chain was profiled in a study of a mutant IDH1 vaccine in newly diagnosed glioma. Across the study: Eight vaccinations were given in weeks 1, 3, 5, 7, 11, 15, 19 and 23. Patients got their first vaccination 4-6 weeks after radiotherapy alone, or with temozolomide cycles.

CDR1 is MNHEY and CDR2 is SVGAGI in the germline V gene. CDR3 length: 12 residues. V was trimmed by 4 bases and J by 8 bases, leaving 11 bases between them. Profiling relied on immunoSEQ multiplex PCR, and the TCRdb table lists in-frame clones only, not all of them. There are just over 65,000 clones in the sample; nearly 85% occur only once, and about an eighth lies in the top ten. This clone was picked up one time. Antigen unknown. Broader study findings: Changes in top peripheral clonotypes did not appear linked to pseudoprogression.

The time point here: week 23, last vaccination. It was 300 ug of mutant IDH1 20-mer peptide that made up each vaccine dose, given with topical imiquimod. The donor cohort comprised cases of new WHO grade 3 or 4 IDH1-mutant, ATRX-lost astrocytoma. The sequence came from a man in his late teens or twenties with glioma. The sequencing here drew on PBMCs, taken from a glioma patient whose treatment included an IDH1 peptide vaccine. The chain carries TRBV6-5 and TRBJ1-2; no clear D. The CDR3 DNA reads as TGTGCCAGCAGTTTGTTATCGGGGGGCTACACCTTC. Translated, it gives CASSLLSGGYTF.